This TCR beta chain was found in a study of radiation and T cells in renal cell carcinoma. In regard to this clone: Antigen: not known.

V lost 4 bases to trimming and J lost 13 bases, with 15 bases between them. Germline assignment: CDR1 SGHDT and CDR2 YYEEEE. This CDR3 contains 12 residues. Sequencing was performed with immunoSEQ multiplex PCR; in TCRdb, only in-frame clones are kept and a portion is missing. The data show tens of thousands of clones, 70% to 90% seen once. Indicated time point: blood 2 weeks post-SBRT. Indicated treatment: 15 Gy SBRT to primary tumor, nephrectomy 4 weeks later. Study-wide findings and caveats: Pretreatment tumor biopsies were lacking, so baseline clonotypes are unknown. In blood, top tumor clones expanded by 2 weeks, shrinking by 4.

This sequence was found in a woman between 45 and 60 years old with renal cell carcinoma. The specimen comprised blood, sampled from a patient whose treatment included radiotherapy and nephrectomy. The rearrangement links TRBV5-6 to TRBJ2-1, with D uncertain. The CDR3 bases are TGTGCCAGCAGCCCCTTGGGTGTGGGTCAGTTCTTC. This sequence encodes CASSPLGVGQFF. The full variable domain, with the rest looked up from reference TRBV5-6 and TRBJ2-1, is DAGVTQSPTHLIKTRGQQVTLRCSPKSGHDTVSWYQQALGQGPQFIFQYYEEEERQRGNFPDRFSGHQFPNYSSELNVNALLLGDSALYLCASSPLGVGQFFGPGTRLTVL.